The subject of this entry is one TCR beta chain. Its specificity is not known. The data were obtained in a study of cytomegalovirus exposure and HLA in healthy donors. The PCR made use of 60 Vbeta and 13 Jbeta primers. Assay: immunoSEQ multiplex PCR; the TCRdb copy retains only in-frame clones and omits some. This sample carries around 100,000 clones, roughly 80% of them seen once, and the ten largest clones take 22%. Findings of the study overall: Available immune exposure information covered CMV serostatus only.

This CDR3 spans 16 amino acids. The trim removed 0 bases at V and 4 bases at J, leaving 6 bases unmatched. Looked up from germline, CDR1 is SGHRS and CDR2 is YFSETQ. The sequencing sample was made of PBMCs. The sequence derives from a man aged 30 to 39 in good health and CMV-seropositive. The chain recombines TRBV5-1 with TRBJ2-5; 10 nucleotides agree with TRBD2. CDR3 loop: CASSLGPAGGPETQYF. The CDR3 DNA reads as TGCGCCAGCAGCTTGGGCCCAGCGGGGGGGCCAGAGACCCAGTACTTC. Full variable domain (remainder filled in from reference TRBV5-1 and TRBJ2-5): KAGVTQTPRYLIKTRGQQVTLSCSPISGHRSVSWYQQTPGQGLQFLFEYFSETQRNKGNFPGRFSGRQFSNSRSEMNVSTLELGDSALYLCASSLGPAGGPETQYFGPGTRLLVL.